This T cell receptor (beta chain) is from a study of metastatic and nonmetastatic thyroid tumors. CDR3 size: 13 residues. Per germline, CDR1 MNHEY and CDR2 SVGEGT. V lost 7 bases and J lost 3; bases outside the gene matches: 6. TCRdb reprocessed the PCR reads using MiXCR. The data hold 20,000 to 25,000 clones, with less than 20% observed a single time. No treatment of any kind had been given to any patient before thyroid surgery. This clonotype was sampled from a female donor with papillary thyroid cancer or a benign thyroid nodule (not recorded which). Some clones in this sample may be carry-over from other donors' samples. Sequences were obtained from blood. This rearrangement joins TRBV6-2 or TRBV6-3 to TRBJ2-7; 7 bases map to TRBD1. The CDR3 here is CASNDRVYYEQYF. CDR3 coding DNA: TGTGCCAGCAACGACAGGGTTTACTACGAGCAGTACTTC.